Shown below are 27 T cell receptor beta chains from a single sample sequenced in a study of T cell repertoires in cytomegalovirus infection. These receptors have no identified antigens. TCRdb recomputed calls from the reads with MiXCR, one row per CDR3 protein. The data show about 920,000 distinct CDR3 sequences, around 32% seen once. The sequencing used cultured CD8+ T cells from PBMCs, collected from culture after CMV antigen stimulation. The receptors shown here come from a human donor in good health (CMV status not recorded). Some clones in this sample may be carry-over from other donors' samples.

The DNA of the CDR3 is TGCACATTTACAGGGGGCGATGGCTACACCTTC. Residues: CTFTGGDGYTF. The chain uses TRBV29-1 and TRBJ1-2, with 9 positions matching TRBD1. Germline V gene lookup returns CDR1 SQVTM and CDR2 ANQGSEA. The CDR3 runs to 11 residues.

The sample holds a few counts of this clonotype. The rearrangement uses TRBV2 and TRBJ1-4; unclear D gene. V gave up 1 base and J gave up 11 bases, with 5 bases separating them. The CDR3 is made up of 11 amino acids. Germline V gene data show CDR1 as SNHLY and CDR2 as FYNNEI. CDR3 loop: CASSEGTKLFF. In DNA, the CDR3 is TGTGCCAGCAGTGAAGGAACCAAACTGTTTTTT.

The genes are TRBV7-6 and TRBJ2-2, with 8 bases aligning to TRBD2. J lost 0 bases, V lost 5 bases, and 5 bases had no gene match. The CDR3 spans 16 residues. Germline V gene lookup returns CDR1 SGHVS and CDR2 FNYEAQ. The CDR3 nucleotides read TGTGCCAGCAGCCCGGGGGGGCCACCGAACACCGGGGAGCTGTTTTTT. This sequence encodes CASSPGGPPNTGELFF.

This clonotype was recorded at least ten times. The J gene is TRBJ2-7, the V gene TRBV7-8, with TRBD2 as a possible D gene (5 bases). Germline V gives CDR1 SGHVS, CDR2 FQNEAQ. The germline V and J ends were trimmed by 4 bases and 0 bases, with 10 bases remaining between them. The CDR3 extends over 14 amino acids. The CDR3 spells CASSSEGLSYEQYV. CDR3 nucleotides: TGTGCCAGCAGCTCCGAAGGACTCTCCTACGAGCAGTACGTC.

CDR3 residues: CASSSRGIRDEQYF. CDR3 coding DNA: TGTGCCAGCAGTTCGCGAGGGATCCGAGACGAGCAGTACTTC. The chain uses TRBV27 and TRBJ2-7; TRBD2 is a possible D gene (5 bases). V lost 4 bases to trimming and J lost 5 bases, with 15 bases between them. This CDR3 comprises 14 residues. Germline V gives CDR1 MNHEY, CDR2 SMNVEV (reference sequence).

This clonotype has a handful of counts. The gene calls are TRBV4-1 and TRBJ2-3; TRBD2 matches 8 bases. The germline V gene has CDR1 MGHRA and CDR2 YSYEKL. The V gene end was trimmed by 10 bases and the J gene end by 3 bases; junction bases not matched to a gene: 9. There are 14 residues in the CDR3. The CDR3, as DNA: TGCGCCACCGAGGCGGGGGGAGGAACAGATACGCAGTATTTT. It translates to CATEAGGGTDTQYF.

This clonotype was picked up a small number of times. The chain links TRBV11-2 to TRBJ2-2; possibly TRBD1 or TRBD2 for D (6 bases each). The CDR3 contains 13 residues. Per germline, CDR1 SGHAT and CDR2 FQNNGV. Trimming left V 6 bases short and J 8 bases short, with 13 bases between. This CDR3 is CASRATGTGELFF. In DNA, the CDR3 is TGTGCCAGCAGGGCTACAGGGACTGGGGAGCTGTTTTTT.

The chain carries TRBV4-1 and TRBJ2-1, with no clear D. The germline V gene encodes CDR1 MGHRA and CDR2 YSYEKL. V was pared by 4 bases and J by 3 bases, with 10 bases between. The CDR3 totals 14 residues. The CDR3 sequence: CASSPADGYNEQFF. The CDR3 nucleotides are TGCGCCAGCAGCCCTGCGGACGGCTACAATGAGCAGTTCTTC.

This chain connects TRBV12-3 or TRBV12-4 to TRBJ2-1; possibly TRBD2 for D (6 bases). V was trimmed by 3 bases and J by 1 base, leaving 16 bases between them. This CDR3 is built from 17 residues. CDR3 loop: CASSFYTRTISYNEQFF. In DNA form, the CDR3 reads TGTGCCAGCAGTTTTTACACCCGGACTATTTCCTACAATGAGCAGTTCTTC.

The rearrangement links TRBV5-4 to TRBJ2-2; 10 nucleotides line up with TRBD1. Losses at the gene ends were 4 bases for V and 5 bases for J; bases not matched to a gene: 5. The CDR3 runs to 15 residues. Looked up from germline, CDR1 is SGHNT and CDR2 is YYREEE (reference sequence). The CDR3 loop reads CASSGGTGVTGELFF. The CDR3 bases are TGTGCCAGCAGCGGAGGGACAGGGGTGACCGGGGAGCTGTTTTTT.

The gene calls are TRBV28 and TRBJ2-2; tentatively, D is TRBD1 (5 bases). Germline values: CDR1 MDHEN, CDR2 SYDVKM. Trimming shortened V by 3 bases and J by 6 bases, and 8 bases separated the two germline ends. The CDR3 runs to 13 residues. In DNA form, the CDR3 reads TGTGCCAGCAGTTTCAGGGTTCCCGGGGAGCTGTTTTTT. It encodes CASSFRVPGELFF.

This clonotype was detected only a few times. J is TRBJ2-5 and V is TRBV6-5, with a weak D call TRBD1 (6 bases). This CDR3 has 13 residues. Trimming took 2 bases from V and 5 from J, leaving 9 bases between them. The V gene's germline CDR1 is MNHEY and CDR2 SVGAGI. CDR3 sequence (DNA): TGTGCCAGCAGTTACAGTACAGGGGAGACCCAGTACTTC. This sequence encodes CASSYSTGETQYF.

This chain uses TRBV7-9 with TRBJ2-3, with D tentatively TRBD1 (6 bases). V lost 1 base, J lost 2 bases, and 13 bases lay in between. The CDR3 covers 16 residues. Germline loops: CDR1 SEHNR, CDR2 FQNEAQ (reference sequence). The CDR3: CASSLGAGAPTDTQYF. The CDR3 DNA is TGTGCCAGCAGCTTAGGGGCAGGGGCCCCCACAGATACGCAGTATTTT.

This clonotype was detected a few times. CDR3 in DNA: TGTGCCAGCAGCTTAGATTGGGGCAGCAATGAGCAGTTCTTC. Protein product: CASSLDWGSNEQFF. The V gene is TRBV7-2, the J gene TRBJ2-1, with D perhaps TRBD1 (5 bases). Germline CDR1 is SGHTA and CDR2 is FQGNSA. The CDR3 totals 14 residues. V was shortened by 1 base and J by 6 bases, with 10 bases between the two germline ends.

This clonotype was seen a few times. The chain carries TRBV19 and TRBJ2-7, with D perhaps TRBD2 (6 bases). This CDR3 comprises 13 residues. Per germline, CDR1 LNHDA and CDR2 SQIVND (reference sequence). Trimming cost V 2 bases and J 4 bases, with 9 bases left between them. The CDR3: CASSIPGVYEQYF. The DNA for the CDR3 is TGTGCCAGTAGTATACCGGGGGTATACGAGCAGTACTTC.

The chain recombines TRBV2 with TRBJ1-6; D is unclear. Germline assignment: CDR1 SNHLY and CDR2 FYNNEI. The CDR3 is made up of 14 amino acids. Trimming took 1 base from V and 7 from J, leaving 8 bases between them. DNA for the CDR3: TGTGCCAGCAGTGAAGATATGTTGAATTCACCCCTCCACTTT. Its protein product is CASSEDMLNSPLHF.

This clonotype was counted once. The V call is TRBV3-1, the J call TRBJ1-1; TRBD1 aligns across 7 bases. The CDR3 runs to 18 residues. Germline V gives CDR1 LGHDT, CDR2 YNNKEL (reference sequence). J was trimmed by 0 bases and V by 0 bases; bases with no gene match: 10. The chain's CDR3 is CASSQDIPPGQMNTEAFF. The CDR3 bases are TGTGCCAGCAGCCAAGATATCCCTCCGGGACAGATGAACACTGAAGCTTTCTTT.

The chain couples TRBV27 to TRBJ1-2; 11 bases match TRBD1. V lost 1 base, J lost 4 bases, and 2 bases stayed unmatched. Germline values: CDR1 MNHEY, CDR2 SMNVEV (reference sequence). The CDR3 is made up of 15 amino acids. DNA for the CDR3: TGTGCCAGCAGTTTATACGGGACAGGGGGCTATGGCTACACCTTC. It codes for CASSLYGTGGYGYTF.

The chain has TRBV5-4 and TRBJ2-2, with 7 bases matching TRBD1. CDR3 size: 15 residues. The germline V gene has CDR1 SGHNT and CDR2 YYREEE (reference sequence). The trim removed 4 bases at V and 8 bases at J, leaving 11 bases unmatched. The CDR3 sequence: CASSPHGQVGGELFF. Written as DNA, the CDR3 is TGTGCCAGCAGCCCTCACGGACAGGTTGGAGGGGAGCTGTTTTTT.

Of note for this clonotype: A much bigger clone sits one base away, suggesting this may be a read error. The V and J genes are TRBV7-6 and TRBJ1-3, with 7 bases that match TRBD1. Germline assignment: CDR1 SGHVS and CDR2 FNYEAQ. This CDR3 region has 16 residues. The CDR3 protein is CVSSLDSGGSGNTIYF. The CDR3 bases are TGTGTCAGCAGCTTAGATTCAGGGGGCTCTGGAAACACCATATATTTT. The full variable domain, completed using reference TRBV7-6 and TRBJ1-3, is GAGVSQSPRYKVTKRGQDVALRCDPISGHVSLYWYRQALGQGPEFLTYFNYEAQQDKSGLPNDRFSAERPEGSISTLTIQRTEQRDSAMYRCVSSLDSGGSGNTIYFGEGSWLTVV.

This sequence joins TRBV7-9 and TRBJ1-6; no firm D call. The V end was cut by 4 bases, the J end by 7 bases, with 8 bases between. From germline, CDR1 is SEHNR and CDR2 FQNEAQ (reference sequence). The CDR3 contains 13 residues. CDR3 loop: CASSSELNSPLHF. CDR3 sequence (DNA): TGTGCCAGCAGCTCGGAGCTGAATTCACCCCTCCACTTT.

In DNA, the CDR3 is TGTGCCAGCAGCCGGACGGCTGAGGGGCTGTTTTTT. Protein sequence: CASSRTAEGLFF. The genes are TRBV7-6 and TRBJ2-2; possible D gene TRBD2, 5 bases. V was clipped by 5 bases and J by 13 bases, with 14 bases between them. CDR1 and CDR2 (germline): SGHVS, FNYEAQ. The CDR3 has 12 residues. Complete variable domain (other parts from reference TRBV7-6 and TRBJ2-2): GAGVSQSPRYKVTKRGQDVALRCDPISGHVSLYWYRQALGQGPEFLTYFNYEAQQDKSGLPNDRFSAERPEGSISTLTIQRTEQRDSAMYRCASSRTAEGLFFGEGSRLTVL.

This clonotype showed up many times. J is TRBJ2-3 and V is TRBV6-5; 10 bases fit TRBD2. This CDR3 is built from 20 residues. Germline trimming cut 4 bases from V and 0 bases from J; bases unmatched to any gene: 16. Per germline, CDR1 MNHEY and CDR2 SVGAGI. As DNA, the CDR3 is TGTGCCAGCAGTTCGGGGACTAGCGAGGATGGCTCCCGCAGCACAGATACGCAGTATTTT. Translation gives CASSSGTSEDGSRSTDTQYF.

The chain has TRBV25-1 and TRBJ2-1; weak D call: TRBD2 (6 bases). Trimming pared 10 bases from V and 2 bases from J, leaving 15 bases between. Germline-derived CDR1 and CDR2 are MGHDK and SYGVNS. CDR3 length: 14 amino acids. In DNA form, the CDR3 reads TGTGCCACCTCGCATCCGGGAGCCTACAATGAGCAGTTCTTC. Its protein is CATSHPGAYNEQFF.

This rearrangement joins TRBV7-8 to TRBJ2-3; D perhaps matches TRBD1 (6 bases). Germline loops: CDR1 SGHVS, CDR2 FQNEAQ. Between the trimmed V and J ends, which lost 0 bases and 0 bases, there was a span of 10 bases. The CDR3 totals 16 residues. The CDR3 DNA is TGTGCCAGCAGCTTAGCTTTAGGACAGAGCACAGATACGCAGTATTTT. It codes for CASSLALGQSTDTQYF.

The sample holds many counts of this clonotype. V is TRBV7-9 and J is TRBJ2-1; perhaps D is TRBD1 or TRBD2 (5 bases each). The V end was cut by 4 bases, the J end by 4 bases, with 17 bases between. Germline values: CDR1 SEHNR, CDR2 FQNEAQ (reference sequence). This CDR3 has 16 amino acids. CDR3 region: CASSSPGTALYNEQFF. The CDR3 DNA reads as TGTGCCAGCAGCTCCCCGGGGACCGCCCTTTACAATGAGCAGTTCTTC.

The gene calls are TRBV24-1 and TRBJ2-3, with D perhaps TRBD2 (5 bases). Trimming took off 3 bases at V and 2 bases at J, with 8 bases between the two ends. The CDR3 has 14 amino acids. CDR1 and CDR2 (germline): KGHDR, SFDVKD. CDR3 bases: TGTGCCACCAGTGATCGGGGTTACACAGATACGCAGTATTTT. Its translation: CATSDRGYTDTQYF.